These T cell receptor beta chains were read from a single sample in a study of T cell responses to AZD1222 COVID-19 vaccine. Clones were read by immunoSEQ multiplex PCR, and TCRdb kept only the in-frame ones, dropping some. The sample includes some 130,000 clones, over 75% seen only once; the top ten take roughly 20%. Sequencing was performed on peripheral blood, taken on day 0 of MenACWY control vaccination. These receptors were taken from an adult in good health. Both conserved end residues are part of each CDR3. A D gene is named only where the DNA matches it firmly. The size field is filled for only some rows; it gives once, few, many or a size class.

V: TRBV28; D: TRBD1; J: TRBJ1-4; size: few; DNA: TGTGCCAGCTCAGACAGGGGGCGCGACGAAAAACTGTTTTTT; CDR3: CASSDRGRDEKLFF
V: TRBV6-5; D: -; J: TRBJ1-2; size: -; DNA: TGTGCCAGCAGTTCCCCAGGGGCGGCAGGTTATGGCTACACCTTC; CDR3: CASSSPGAAGYGYTF
V: TRBV13; D: -; J: TRBJ1-1; size: once; DNA: TGTGCCAGCAGCCCGGGGGGAGGGCCGAACACTGAAGCTTTCTTT; CDR3: CASSPGGGPNTEAFF
V: TRBV9; D: TRBD2; J: TRBJ2-2; size: -; DNA: TGTGCCAGCAGCGTATGGGCTAGCGGAAGCGGGGAGCTGTTTTTT; CDR3: CASSVWASGSGELFF
V: TRBV5-4; D: -; J: TRBJ1-2; size: -; DNA: TGTGCCAGCAGGTTGGCCCTGAACTATGGCTACACCTTC; CDR3: CASRLALNYGYTF
V: TRBV28; D: TRBD2; J: TRBJ2-2; size: -; DNA: TGTGCCAGCAGTTTAAGCGGGAGGGCCCTCGGGGAGCTGTTTTTT; CDR3: CASSLSGRALGELFF
V: TRBV19; D: -; J: TRBJ2-2; size: -; DNA: TGTGCCAGTAGCCCCGAGGAGTCGGAGGCTCTCCCAGGCACCGGGGAGCTGTTTTTT; CDR3: CASSPEESEALPGTGELFF
V: TRBV28; D: -; J: TRBJ2-5; size: -; DNA: TGTGCCAGCAGTCCGGGGGTTGGGCAAGAGACCCAGTACTTC; CDR3: CASSPGVGQETQYF
V: TRBV19; D: TRBD1; J: TRBJ2-7; size: -; DNA: TGTGCCAGCGGGGACAGGGCTTACGAGCAGTACTTC; CDR3: CASGDRAYEQYF
V: TRBV13; D: -; J: TRBJ2-7; size: -; DNA: TGTGCCAGCAGTCTCGCCCCTGGTACCGCGTCCTACGAGCAGTACTTC; CDR3: CASSLAPGTASYEQYF
V: TRBV5-1; D: -; J: TRBJ2-3; size: -; DNA: TGCGCCAGCAGCTTGGAGACGAGGGCAGATACGCAGTATTTT; CDR3: CASSLETRADTQYF
V: TRBV5-5; D: TRBD2; J: TRBJ2-7; size: few; DNA: TGTGCCAGCAGCTCGAGGACTAGCGGGAGATACGAGCAGTACTTC; CDR3: CASSSRTSGRYEQYF
V: TRBV27; D: -; J: TRBJ1-2; size: -; DNA: TGTGCCAGCAGTTTATTACCCAACTATGGCTACACCTTC; CDR3: CASSLLPNYGYTF
V: TRBV5-1; D: TRBD1; J: TRBJ2-7; size: -; DNA: TGCGCCAGCAGCTTGGGGGACAGGGGGGGATTCTACGAGCAGTACTTC; CDR3: CASSLGDRGGFYEQYF
V: TRBV9; D: -; J: TRBJ2-2; size: -; DNA: TGTGCCAGCAGCGTAGTTTTTGGGGGAAACACCGGGGAGCTGTTTTTT; CDR3: CASSVVFGGNTGELFF
V: TRBV19; D: TRBD2; J: TRBJ2-3; size: -; DNA: TGTGCCAGTACCCCGGGGGGGAGGGCCCTCACAGATACGCAGTATTTT; CDR3: CASTPGGRALTDTQYF
V: TRBV5-1; D: -; J: TRBJ2-2; size: -; DNA: TGCGCCAGCAGCTTGGTGGTAGGAGGGGAGCTGTTTTTT; CDR3: CASSLVVGGELFF
V: TRBV9; D: TRBD1; J: TRBJ2-5; size: -; DNA: TGTGCCAGCAGCGTAGGGGGGACAGGGGTTCCGCGGACCCAGTACTTC; CDR3: CASSVGGTGVPRTQYF
V: TRBV7-9; D: -; J: TRBJ1-2; size: once; DNA: TGTGCCAGCAGCTTAGCGATGGGTTCGGACGGCTACACCTTC; CDR3: CASSLAMGSDGYTF
V: TRBV6-1; D: TRBD2; J: TRBJ2-7; size: -; DNA: TGTGCCAGCAGTGAAAAGGCTAGCGGGGCCTACGAGCAGTACTTC; CDR3: CASSEKASGAYEQYF
V: TRBV6-4; D: -; J: TRBJ2-1; size: few; DNA: TGTGCCAGCAGTGACTCACTGGAGGGGGAGCAGTTCTTC; CDR3: CASSDSLEGEQFF
V: TRBV5-1; D: -; J: TRBJ2-5; size: -; DNA: TGCGCCAGCAGCTTTAATCCTGAGACCCAGTACTTC; CDR3: CASSFNPETQYF
V: TRBV5-1; D: -; J: TRBJ1-1; size: -; DNA: TGCGCCAGCAAGGCTTTGGGGGAGGGTGAAGCTTTCTTT; CDR3: CASKALGEGEAFF
V: TRBV28; D: -; J: TRBJ1-4; size: -; DNA: TGTGCCAGCAATTGGGGATTGGGTGAAAAACTGTTTTTT; CDR3: CASNWGLGEKLFF
V: TRBV5-6; D: TRBD1; J: TRBJ1-4; size: few; DNA: TGTGCCAGCAGCCGACGGGACAGCGAAAAACTGTTTTTT; CDR3: CASSRRDSEKLFF
V: TRBV6-2/TRBV6-3; D: TRBD1; J: TRBJ2-7; size: -; DNA: TGTGCCAGCAGTACGTTAGGGACAGGGGGCTCCTACGAGCAGTACTTC; CDR3: CASSTLGTGGSYEQYF
V: TRBV5-6; D: -; J: TRBJ2-1; size: -; DNA: TGTGCCAGCAGCTTCAGACAGGTTGGGCTCTACAATGAGCAGTTCTTC; CDR3: CASSFRQVGLYNEQFF
V: TRBV28; D: TRBD2; J: TRBJ2-3; size: -; DNA: TGTGCCAGCAGAACACTAGCGGGAAAGGGACCGGGCACAGATACGCAGTATTTT; CDR3: CASRTLAGKGPGTDTQYF